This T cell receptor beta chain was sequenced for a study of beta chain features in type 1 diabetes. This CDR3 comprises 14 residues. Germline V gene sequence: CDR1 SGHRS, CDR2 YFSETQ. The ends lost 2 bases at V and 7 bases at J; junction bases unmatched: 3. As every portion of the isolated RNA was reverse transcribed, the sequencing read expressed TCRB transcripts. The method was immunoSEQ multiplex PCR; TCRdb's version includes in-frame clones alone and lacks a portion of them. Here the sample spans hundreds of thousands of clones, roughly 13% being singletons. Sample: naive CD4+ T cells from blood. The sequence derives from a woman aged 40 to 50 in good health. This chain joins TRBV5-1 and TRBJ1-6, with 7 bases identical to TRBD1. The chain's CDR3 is CASSLQGQNSPLHF. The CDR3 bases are TGCGCCAGCAGCTTACAGGGGCAGAATTCACCCCTCCACTTT. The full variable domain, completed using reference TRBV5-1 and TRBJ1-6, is KAGVTQTPRYLIKTRGQQVTLSCSPISGHRSVSWYQQTPGQGLQFLFEYFSETQRNKGNFPGRFSGRQFSNSRSEMNVSTLELGDSALYLCASSLQGQNSPLHFGNGTRLTVT.